A single sample gave rise to the 30 T cell receptor beta chains below, sequenced in a study of OX40 agonist ivuxolimab in advanced cancers. Data came from immunoSEQ multiplex PCR; TCRdb stores just in-frame clones and leaves some out. The sample yields around 67,000 clones, more than 70% seen once. Sequencing used CD4+ or CD8+ T cells sorted from blood, obtained in a trial of the OX40 agonist ivuxolimab. These receptors originate from an adult with an advanced solid tumor such as melanoma, head and neck, liver or kidney cancer.

The chain carries TRBV28 and TRBJ2-2; no firm D call. The V end lost 3 bases, the J end lost 3 bases, and 11 bases lay between the germline ends. CDR1 is MDHEN, CDR2 SYDVKM, per germline. The CDR3 length is 15 residues. CDR3 DNA: TGTGCCAGCAGTTTTTTGTTGGGTGACACCGGGGAGCTGTTTTTT. Encoded protein: CASSFLLGDTGELFF.

The sample holds one count of this clone. This sequence joins TRBV14 and TRBJ1-3; D is uncertain. This CDR3 comprises 17 residues. Trimming shortened V by 1 base and J by 0 bases, and 13 bases separated the two germline ends. CDR1 is SGHDN, CDR2 FVKESK, per germline. In DNA, the CDR3 is TGTGCCAGCAGCCAAGTCCGGTGGATCAACTCTGGAAACACCATATATTTT. This sequence encodes CASSQVRWINSGNTIYF.

This chain joins TRBV28 and TRBJ2-5, with 16 bases that match TRBD2. V shed 5 bases and J 6 bases; nucleotides not matched to a gene: 9. The CDR3 runs to 17 residues. Germline lookup yields CDR1 MDHEN and CDR2 SYDVKM. CDR3 region: CASSPGTSGGAEKTQYF. The DNA of the CDR3 is TGTGCCAGCAGTCCCGGGACTAGCGGGGGGGCTGAAAAGACCCAGTACTTC.

A few counts support this clone. V usage is TRBV7-9 and J usage is TRBJ1-1; D gene ambiguous. The CDR3 contains 14 residues. Germline V gene sequence: CDR1 SEHNR, CDR2 FQNEAQ (reference sequence). The ends were cut back, 5 bases at V and 0 bases at J, with 10 bases in the middle. CDR3 coding DNA: TGTGCCAGCAGCCCGGACGGTTTGAACACTGAAGCTTTCTTT. It encodes CASSPDGLNTEAFF.

CDR3: CASSRDLNSPLHF. The CDR3 DNA sequence: TGTGCCAGCAGCCGGGATCTTAATTCACCCCTCCACTTT. The chain uses TRBV6-5 and TRBJ1-6; D ambiguous. The germline V gene has CDR1 MNHEY and CDR2 SVGAGI. This CDR3 is built from 13 residues. Trimming took off 6 bases at V and 6 bases at J, with 9 bases between the two ends.

This clone has only one observation. The genes are TRBV5-1 and TRBJ2-3; 7 bases are a match to TRBD2. Germline lookup yields CDR1 SGHRS and CDR2 YFSETQ. The CDR3 runs to 16 residues. With V trimmed by 1 base and J by 4 bases, 9 bases remained unmatched. The DNA of the CDR3 is TGCGCCAGCAGCTTGATAATCGGTGCGGGGGCAGATACGCAGTATTTT. Translating gives CASSLIIGAGADTQYF.

J is TRBJ1-2 and V is TRBV29-1, with D maybe TRBD1 (5 bases). The CDR3 extends over 14 amino acids. Per germline, CDR1 SQVTM and CDR2 ANQGSEA. V was pared by 5 bases and J by 0 bases, with 13 bases between. The CDR3 is CSVMTDRTNYGYTF. The CDR3 coding sequence is TGCAGCGTTATGACTGACAGAACTAACTATGGCTACACCTTC.

The V and J genes are TRBV7-2 and TRBJ2-2, with TRBD2 matching 13 bases. Germline-derived CDR1 and CDR2 are SGHTA and FQGNSA. V gave up 5 bases and J gave up 5 bases; unmatched junction bases: 5. The CDR3 loop spans 16 amino acids. CDR3 sequence (DNA): TGTGCCAGCAGCCCCGGACTAGCGGGAGTTACCGGGGAGCTGTTTTTT. This encodes CASSPGLAGVTGELFF.

The chain recombines TRBV18 with TRBJ2-5; D is uncertain. V lost 3 bases to trimming and J lost 0 bases, with 2 bases between them. Germline CDR1 and CDR2: KGHSH and LQKENI. The CDR3 totals 12 residues. The CDR3 sequence is CASSPYQETQYF. The CDR3 bases are TGTGCCAGCTCACCGTACCAAGAGACCCAGTACTTC.

The chain joins TRBV10-3 to TRBJ2-3, with no clear D. CDR1 and CDR2 (germline): ENHRY, SYGVKD. The length of the CDR3 is 14 residues. Trimming left V 7 bases short and J 6 bases short, with 17 bases between. The CDR3, as DNA: TGTGCCATCACCGCAGCCGGTAGTGGTGATACGCAGTATTTT. Translated, it gives CAITAAGSGDTQYF.

The J gene is TRBJ2-1, the V gene TRBV7-8, with 9 bases fitting TRBD2. This CDR3 spans 15 amino acids. The junction had 5 bases not matched to a gene; V was cut back by 2 bases and J by 6 bases. Germline V gene lookup returns CDR1 SGHVS and CDR2 FQNEAQ. The CDR3 DNA follows: TGTGCCAGCAGCTTACTAGCGGGGAATCTCAATGAGCAGTTCTTC. Amino acids: CASSLLAGNLNEQFF.

The chain joins TRBV7-9 to TRBJ1-1, with TRBD1 as a possible D gene (5 bases). With 7 bases removed from V and 3 bases from J, the gap between germline ends came to 15 bases. CDR1 and CDR2 (germline): SEHNR, FQNEAQ (reference sequence). The CDR3 spans 14 residues. CDR3 bases: TGTGCCAGCACCCGGGAGGGGATTGACACTGAAGCTTTCTTT. Translated: CASTREGIDTEAFF.

The CDR3: CASSPPPEGTSGNTIYF. DNA for the CDR3: TGTGCCAGCAGCCCCCCCCCAGAAGGGACATCGGGAAACACCATATATTTT. The chain couples TRBV5-5 to TRBJ1-3, with D perhaps matching TRBD1 (6 bases). The germline gives CDR1 SGHKS, CDR2 YYEKEE (reference sequence). V lost 4 bases to trimming and J lost 4 bases, with 21 bases between them. The CDR3 has 17 amino acids.

This clone has a handful of counts. CDR3 DNA: TGTGCCTGGGGGATTCGCGGGGCGGATACGCAGTATTTT. This codes for CAWGIRGADTQYF. This rearrangement joins TRBV30 to TRBJ2-3; D perhaps matches TRBD2 (6 bases). Trimming removed 5 bases from V and 6 bases from J, with 15 bases in between. This CDR3 has 13 residues. Germline CDR1 is GTSNPN and CDR2 is SVGIG (reference sequence).

This clone turned up a few times. The chain carries TRBV5-1 and TRBJ1-2; a possible D gene is TRBD1 (6 bases). The V gene lost 1 base and the J gene lost 6 bases, with 10 bases spanning the gap. Germline V gene data show CDR1 as SGHRS and CDR2 as YFSETQ. The CDR3 sequence is 13 residues long. CDR3 nucleotides: TGCGCCAGCAGCTTGCAGGCAGGGGATGGCTACACCTTC. Its translation: CASSLQAGDGYTF. Variable domain in full (rest from reference TRBV5-1 and TRBJ1-2): KAGVTQTPRYLIKTRGQQVTLSCSPISGHRSVSWYQQTPGQGLQFLFEYFSETQRNKGNFPGRFSGRQFSNSRSEMNVSTLELGDSALYLCASSLQAGDGYTFGSGTRLTVV.

This CDR3 reads CASSQRSTDTQYF. The CDR3, as DNA: TGTGCCAGCAGCCAAAGAAGCACAGATACGCAGTATTTT. V is TRBV9 and J is TRBJ2-3; no reliable D call. Germline V gene lookup returns CDR1 SGDLS and CDR2 YYNGEE. The CDR3 contains 13 residues. The V gene lost 4 bases and the J gene lost 0 bases, with 6 bases spanning the gap.

V and J are TRBV14 and TRBJ2-3; weak D call: TRBD2 (6 bases). Trimming removed 2 bases at V and 7 bases at J, with 10 bases between. The CDR3 extends over 13 amino acids. CDR1 and CDR2 (germline): SGHDN, FVKESK. DNA for the CDR3: TGTGCCAGCAGCCAACCCGGGGGAAATACGCAGTATTTT. Protein product: CASSQPGGNTQYF.

This sequence joins TRBV7-3 and TRBJ2-2; perhaps TRBD2 as D (5 bases). The germline V gene has CDR1 SGHTA and CDR2 FQGTGA. V dropped 1 base and J dropped 10 bases, with 10 bases sitting between them. The CDR3 covers 13 residues. The CDR3 DNA is TGTGCCAGCAGCTTAATGGCCCGGGAGGAGCTGTTTTTT. It codes for CASSLMAREELFF.

This clone is medium-sized. This chain uses TRBV5-6 with TRBJ1-2; TRBD1 is a possible D gene (5 bases). The V gene lost 2 bases and the J gene lost 8 bases, with 10 bases spanning the gap. This CDR3 has 12 amino acids. Germline loops: CDR1 SGHDT, CDR2 YYEEEE. CDR3 region: CASSFQGEGYTF. DNA for the CDR3: TGTGCCAGCAGCTTCCAGGGTGAAGGCTACACCTTC.

As DNA, the CDR3 is TGTGCCATCAGTGAGTCAATACTAGGACAGGGGAGAACTGAAGCTTTCTTT. This translates into CAISESILGQGRTEAFF. The rearrangement uses TRBV10-3 and TRBJ1-1, with 9 bases matching TRBD1. The CDR3 is made up of 17 amino acids. Germline lookup yields CDR1 ENHRY and CDR2 SYGVKD. Trimming cost V 0 bases and J 5 bases; bases outside gene matches: 10.

J is TRBJ2-2 and V is TRBV10-3; TRBD2 matches at 16 bases. The CDR3 contains 17 residues. The V gene's germline CDR1 is ENHRY and CDR2 SYGVKD. The junction had 1 base not matched to a gene; V was cut back by 6 bases and J by 0 bases. CDR3 DNA sequence: TGTGCCATCAGGGGACTAGCGGGGGGGACGAACACCGGGGAGCTGTTTTTT. Protein sequence: CAIRGLAGGTNTGELFF.

J is TRBJ2-5 and V is TRBV7-3, with D tentatively TRBD1 or TRBD2 (5 bases each). This CDR3 is built from 14 residues. The V end lost 5 bases, the J end lost 0 bases, and 10 bases lay between the germline ends. CDR1 and CDR2 (germline): SGHTA, FQGTGA. CDR3 protein: CASSPGANQETQYF. The CDR3 DNA reads as TGTGCCAGCAGCCCCGGGGCTAACCAAGAGACCCAGTACTTC.

This rearrangement joins TRBV7-3 to TRBJ2-3, with a tentative D call TRBD1 (6 bases). Trimming cost V 5 bases and J 5 bases, with 14 bases left between them. CDR1 and CDR2 from the germline V gene are SGHTA and FQGTGA. This CDR3 contains 14 residues. In nucleotides, the CDR3 is TGTGCCAGCAGCGAGGGTGGGGGCCGAGATACGCAGTATTTT. Translation: CASSEGGGRDTQYF.

This chain links TRBV7-9 with TRBJ2-5; 7 bases line up with TRBD1. This CDR3 has 15 residues. Germline CDR1 is SEHNR and CDR2 is FQNEAQ (reference sequence). Unmatched junction bases numbered 12, after V lost 6 bases and J lost 5 bases. CDR3 loop: CASRPLDRVRETQYF. In nucleotides, the CDR3 is TGTGCCAGCAGGCCCCTCGACAGGGTCCGCGAGACCCAGTACTTC.

This clone was found a few times. V is TRBV5-4 and J is TRBJ2-7, with TRBD2 as a possible D gene (6 bases). Germline V gene lookup returns CDR1 SGHNT and CDR2 YYREEE (reference sequence). The CDR3 covers 13 residues. V lost 2 bases and J 3 bases, leaving 9 bases between the germline ends. CDR3 amino acids: CASSLGGYYEQYF. The CDR3 coding sequence is TGTGCCAGCAGCTTAGGAGGGTACTACGAGCAGTACTTC.

The V and J genes are TRBV19 and TRBJ2-7, with 7 nucleotides matching TRBD2. With V trimmed by 2 bases and J by 7 bases, 14 bases remained unmatched. The V gene's germline CDR1 is LNHDA and CDR2 SQIVND (reference sequence). The CDR3 sequence is 16 residues long. CDR3 coding DNA: TGTGCCAGTAGTATACGGGGGGTGAACTCTGTAACGGAGCAGTACTTC. It encodes CASSIRGVNSVTEQYF.

This chain uses TRBV4-1 with TRBJ1-5; D remains unclear. This CDR3 is 15 amino acids long. Germline loops: CDR1 MGHRA, CDR2 YSYEKL. V was cut by 0 bases and J by 6 bases, with 12 bases left in between. The CDR3 region has the DNA TGCGCCAGCAGCCAAGAAAACGGAGGAGGTCAGCCCCAGCATTTT. Translated: CASSQENGGGQPQHF.

This chain uses TRBV19 with TRBJ2-5; D gene ambiguous. CDR1 and CDR2 from the germline V gene are LNHDA and SQIVND (reference sequence). The CDR3 sequence is 15 residues long. V was shortened by 3 bases and J by 0 bases, with 11 bases between the two germline ends. CDR3: CASSISPTYQETQYF. The CDR3 DNA follows: TGTGCCAGTAGTATCTCTCCTACGTACCAAGAGACCCAGTACTTC.

The chain joins TRBV7-8 to TRBJ2-3; D call uncertain. V was shortened by 4 bases and J by 4 bases, with 12 bases between the two germline ends. This CDR3 has 14 residues. From germline, CDR1 is SGHVS and CDR2 FQNEAQ. CDR3 sequence: CASSSPWKADTQYF. The CDR3 nucleotides read TGTGCCAGCAGCTCCCCCTGGAAGGCAGATACGCAGTATTTT. The complete variable domain, with remaining parts taken from reference TRBV7-8 and TRBJ2-3, reads GAGVSQSPRYKVAKRGQDVALRCDPISGHVSLFWYQQALGQGPEFLTYFQNEAQLDKSGLPSDRFFAERPEGSVSTLKIQRTQQEDSAVYLCASSSPWKADTQYFGPGTRLTVL.

The chain uses TRBV7-2 and TRBJ2-3; TRBD2 matches 9 bases. V shed 2 bases, J shed 4 bases, and the junction held 7 bases outside the gene matches. This CDR3 region has 16 residues. Germline CDR1 and CDR2: SGHTA and FQGNSA. The CDR3 sequence is CASSLMGGGAPDTQYF. The DNA of the CDR3 is TGTGCCAGCAGCTTAATGGGCGGGGGGGCCCCAGATACGCAGTATTTT.